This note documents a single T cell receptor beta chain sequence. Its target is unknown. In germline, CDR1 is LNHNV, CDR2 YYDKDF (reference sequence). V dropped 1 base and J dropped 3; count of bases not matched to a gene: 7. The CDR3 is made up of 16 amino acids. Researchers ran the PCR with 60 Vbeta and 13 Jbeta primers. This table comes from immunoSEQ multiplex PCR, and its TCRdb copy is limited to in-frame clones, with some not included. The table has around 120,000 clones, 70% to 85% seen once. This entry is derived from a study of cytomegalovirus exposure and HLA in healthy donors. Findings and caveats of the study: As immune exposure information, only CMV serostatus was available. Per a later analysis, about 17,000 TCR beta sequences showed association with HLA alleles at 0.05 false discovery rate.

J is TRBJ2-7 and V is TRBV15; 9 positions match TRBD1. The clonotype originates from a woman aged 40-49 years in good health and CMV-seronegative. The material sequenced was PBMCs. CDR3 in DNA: TGTGCCACCAGCAGAGGTGGACAGGGGCTATACTACGAGCAGTACTTC. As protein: CATSRGGQGLYYEQYF.